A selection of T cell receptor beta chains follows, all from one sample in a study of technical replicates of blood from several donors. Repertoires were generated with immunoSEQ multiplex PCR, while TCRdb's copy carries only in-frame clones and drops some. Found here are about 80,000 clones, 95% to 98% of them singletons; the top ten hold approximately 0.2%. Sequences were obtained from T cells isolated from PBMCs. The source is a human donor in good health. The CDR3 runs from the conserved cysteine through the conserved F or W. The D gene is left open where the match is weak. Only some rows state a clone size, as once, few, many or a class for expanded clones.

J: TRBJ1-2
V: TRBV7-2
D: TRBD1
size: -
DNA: TGTGCCAGCAGCTTCAGGGGGTACGGCTATGGCTACACCTTC
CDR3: CASSFRGYGYGYTF

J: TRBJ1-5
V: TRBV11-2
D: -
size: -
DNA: TGTGCCAGCAGCTTGCGACAGACGTATCGCCAGCCCCAGCATTTT
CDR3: CASSLRQTYRQPQHF

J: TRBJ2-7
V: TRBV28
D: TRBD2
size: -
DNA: TGTGCCAGCAGTTTTTCACTAGCGGGAGCGAAAAACGAGCAGTACTTC
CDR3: CASSFSLAGAKNEQYF

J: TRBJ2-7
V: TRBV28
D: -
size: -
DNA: TGTGCCAGTGGGGGGGCTGACCCCTACGAGCAGTACTTC
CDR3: CASGGADPYEQYF

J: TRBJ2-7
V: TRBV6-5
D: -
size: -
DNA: TGTGCCAGCAGTTTTGGGACTGCCTACGAGCAGTACTTC
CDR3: CASSFGTAYEQYF

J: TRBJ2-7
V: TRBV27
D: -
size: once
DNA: TGTGCCAGCAGTTTTGCGGCTAGGAGATTCAACGAGCAGTACTTC
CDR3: CASSFAARRFNEQYF

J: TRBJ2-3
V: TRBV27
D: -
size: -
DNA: TGTGCCAGCACCCTAGCGTACCCCACAGATACGCAGTATTTT
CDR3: CASTLAYPTDTQYF

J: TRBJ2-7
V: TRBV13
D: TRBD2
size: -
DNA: TGTGCCAGCAGCTTAGGGGTTGGACTAGCGGGTACCCCCTACGAGCAGTACTTC
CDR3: CASSLGVGLAGTPYEQYF

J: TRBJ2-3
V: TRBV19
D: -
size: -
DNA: TGTGCCAGTAGTGCCTCAGGAACAGATACGCAGTATTTT
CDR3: CASSASGTDTQYF

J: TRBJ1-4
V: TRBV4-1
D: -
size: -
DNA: TGCGCCAGCAGCCAACTTTTACGCGGAGGAAAACTGTTTTTT
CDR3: CASSQLLRGGKLFF

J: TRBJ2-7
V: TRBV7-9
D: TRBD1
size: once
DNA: TGTGCCAGCAGCCCCAGGGGGTCAAACTCCTACGAGCAGTACTTC
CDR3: CASSPRGSNSYEQYF

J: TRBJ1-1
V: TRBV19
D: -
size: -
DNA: TGTGCCAGTAGTCGCCTGGGGAGTGAAGCTTTCTTT
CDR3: CASSRLGSEAFF

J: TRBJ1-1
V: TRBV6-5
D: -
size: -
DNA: TGTGCCAGCACCTACCTGGGGGGGGCAACTGAAGCTTTCTTT
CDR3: CASTYLGGATEAFF

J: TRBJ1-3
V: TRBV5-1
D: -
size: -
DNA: TGCGCCAGCAGCTGGGACAAAAATTACTCTGGAAACACCATATATTTT
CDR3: CASSWDKNYSGNTIYF

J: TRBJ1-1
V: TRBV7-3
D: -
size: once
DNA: TGTGCCAGCAGCTTAACCCGCAGGGTAAGAAGGAACACTGAAGCTTTCTTT
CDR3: CASSLTRRVRRNTEAFF

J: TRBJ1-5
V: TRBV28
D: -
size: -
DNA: TGTGCCAGCAGTTTTATTGCAGGGGTTGTCCAGCCCCAGCATTTT
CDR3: CASSFIAGVVQPQHF

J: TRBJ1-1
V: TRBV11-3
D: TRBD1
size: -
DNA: TGTGCCAGCAGCCCGGGAGCAGGGGGCCTTACTGAAGCTTTCTTT
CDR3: CASSPGAGGLTEAFF

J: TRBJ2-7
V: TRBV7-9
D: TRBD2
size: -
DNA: TGTGCCAGCAGCTTAGTGACGGGCGGGAGTCTGTACGAGCAGTACTTC
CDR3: CASSLVTGGSLYEQYF

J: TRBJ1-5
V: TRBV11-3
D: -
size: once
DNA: TGTGCCAGCAGCTTAGATTCCGTACAGCCCCAGCATTTT
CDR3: CASSLDSVQPQHF

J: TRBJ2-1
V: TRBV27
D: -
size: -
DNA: TGTGCCAGCAGTTTAGCGGCCAACTCCTACAATGAGCAGTTCTTC
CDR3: CASSLAANSYNEQFF

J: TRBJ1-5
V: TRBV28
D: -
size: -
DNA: TGTGCCAGCAGTCAGGTACTCTATAGCAATCAGCCCCAGCATTTT
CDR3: CASSQVLYSNQPQHF

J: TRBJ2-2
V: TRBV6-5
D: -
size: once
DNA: TGTGCCAGCAGGACACCGAACACCGGGGAGCTGTTTTTT
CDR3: CASRTPNTGELFF

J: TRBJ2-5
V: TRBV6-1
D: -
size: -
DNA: TGTGCCAGCAGTGAGTGGGTAACGGGAGAGACCCAGTACTTC
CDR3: CASSEWVTGETQYF

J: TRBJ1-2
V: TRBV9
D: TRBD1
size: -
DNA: TGTGCCAGCAGCGTAGCTACAGGGGCGGGATATGGCTACACCTTC
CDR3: CASSVATGAGYGYTF

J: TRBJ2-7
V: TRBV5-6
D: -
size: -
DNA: TGTGCCAGCAGCTCTTTCTACCGCGAGCAGTACTTC
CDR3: CASSSFYREQYF

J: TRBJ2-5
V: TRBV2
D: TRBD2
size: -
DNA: TGTGCCAGCTCGCTCCGACTAGCTCAGGAGACCCAGTACTTC
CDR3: CASSLRLAQETQYF

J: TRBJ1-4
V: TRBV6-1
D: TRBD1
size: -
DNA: TGTGCCAGCCGCCGACAGGGGAGTAATGAAAAACTGTTTTTT
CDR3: CASRRQGSNEKLFF

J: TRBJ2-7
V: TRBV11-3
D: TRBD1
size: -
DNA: TGTGCCAGCAGCTTAGGCCGGGACAGACTCTACGAGCAGTACTTC
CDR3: CASSLGRDRLYEQYF

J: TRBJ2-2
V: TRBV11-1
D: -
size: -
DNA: TGTGCCAGCAGCCGACTTCAAGCGACCGGGGAGCTGTTTTTT
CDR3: CASSRLQATGELFF

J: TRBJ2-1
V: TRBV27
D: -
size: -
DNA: TGTGCCAGCCACACGGGAGACGAGCAGTTCTTC
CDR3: CASHTGDEQFF

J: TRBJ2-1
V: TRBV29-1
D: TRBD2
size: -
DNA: TGCAGCGTTGGTCGAGCTAGCGGGACCAATGAGCAGTTCTTC
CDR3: CSVGRASGTNEQFF

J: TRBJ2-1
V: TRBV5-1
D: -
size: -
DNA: TGCGCCAGCAGCTTGGCAGGTTATGAGCAGTTCTTC
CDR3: CASSLAGYEQFF

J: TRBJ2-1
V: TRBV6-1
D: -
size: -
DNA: TGTGCCAGCAGCACGAGAAGCTCCTACAATGAGCAGTTCTTC
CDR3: CASSTRSSYNEQFF

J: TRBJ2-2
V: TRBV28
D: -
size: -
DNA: TGTGCCAGCAGTTTCGACAGGAACACCGGGGAGCTGTTTTTT
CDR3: CASSFDRNTGELFF

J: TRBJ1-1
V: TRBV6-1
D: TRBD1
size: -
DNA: TGTGCCAGCAGTGAACCGGGACAGGGGAACACTGAAGCTTTCTTT
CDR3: CASSEPGQGNTEAFF

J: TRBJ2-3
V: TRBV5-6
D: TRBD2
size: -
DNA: TGTGCCAGCAGCTTGAGGAGACTAGCGGGGAGGGTTGCAGATACGCAGTATTTT
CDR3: CASSLRRLAGRVADTQYF

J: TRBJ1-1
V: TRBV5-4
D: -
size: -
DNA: TGTGCCAGCAGCCCACAGGTAATGAACACTGAAGCTTTCTTT
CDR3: CASSPQVMNTEAFF

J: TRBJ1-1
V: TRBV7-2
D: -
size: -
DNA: TGTGCCAGCAGCTTGGGTCCAGGGAACCTCAACACTGAAGCTTTCTTT
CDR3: CASSLGPGNLNTEAFF

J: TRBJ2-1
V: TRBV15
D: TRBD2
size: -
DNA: TGTGCCACCAGCAGTCCGGGACTAGCGGGAAACAATGAGCAGTTCTTC
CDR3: CATSSPGLAGNNEQFF

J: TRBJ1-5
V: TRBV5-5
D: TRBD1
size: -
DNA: TGTGCCAGCAGCCCAGGACAGGGAAGCAATCAGCCCCAGCATTTT
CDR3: CASSPGQGSNQPQHF

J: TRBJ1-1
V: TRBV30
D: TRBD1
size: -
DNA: TGTGCCTGGAGTCCGGGACAGTCGTACACTGAAGCTTTCTTT
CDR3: CAWSPGQSYTEAFF

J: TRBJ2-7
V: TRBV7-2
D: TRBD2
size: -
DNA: TGTGCCAGCAGAGCGGGAGGCGGCCTCTACGAGCAGTACTTC
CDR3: CASRAGGGLYEQYF

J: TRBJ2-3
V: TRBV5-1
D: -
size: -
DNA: TGCGCCAGCAGCGGCGGGACTGTGTTTACAGATACGCAGTATTTT
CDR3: CASSGGTVFTDTQYF

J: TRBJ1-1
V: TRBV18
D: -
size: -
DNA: TGTGCCAGCTCACCAGCAGGGAACACTGAAGCTTTCTTT
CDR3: CASSPAGNTEAFF